These 10 T cell receptor beta chains share one sample of origin, sequenced in a study of blood T cell repertoires in COVID-19. Here immunoSEQ multiplex PCR was the method, and the copy in TCRdb shows in-frame clones only, minus some. The data show about 99,000 clones, roughly 89% seen once. Input material: peripheral blood. All receptors derive from a human donor in a cohort sampled during active COVID-19.

V usage is TRBV5-1 and J usage is TRBJ1-3, with D perhaps matching TRBD1 (6 bases). Germline V CDR1 and CDR2: SGHRS, YFSETQ. V shed 4 bases and J shed 4 bases, with 12 bases lying between them. CDR3 length: 14 residues. CDR3 sequence: CASSTGHEGNTIYF. The CDR3 DNA is TGCGCCAGCAGCACGGGACATGAAGGAAACACCATATATTTT.

The chain couples TRBV6-5 to TRBJ1-1, with D possibly matching TRBD1 (6 bases). The CDR3 has 15 amino acids. Between the trimmed V and J ends, which lost 6 bases and 0 bases, there was a span of 14 bases. Germline lookup yields CDR1 MNHEY and CDR2 SVGAGI. The CDR3 loop is CASRDRTEMNTEAFF. CDR3 in DNA: TGTGCCAGCAGAGATAGGACAGAGATGAACACTGAAGCTTTCTTT.

This sequence joins TRBV18 and TRBJ1-6, with D possibly matching TRBD1 (5 bases). Germline CDR1 reads KGHSH; CDR2 reads LQKENI. V lost 2 bases to trimming and J lost 10 bases, with 12 bases between them. The CDR3 runs 14 residues. For the CDR3, the DNA is TGTGCCAGCTCACCAGGGTCGGGGGAATCACCCCTCCACTTT. This encodes CASSPGSGESPLHF. The full variable domain, with the rest looked up from reference TRBV18 and TRBJ1-6, is NAGVMQNPRHLVRRRGQEARLRCSPMKGHSHVYWYRQLPEEGLKFMVYLQKENIIDESGMPKERFSAEFPKEGPSILRIQQVVRGDSAAYFCASSPGSGESPLHFGNGTRLTVT.

This clone was picked up a small number of times. The genes are TRBV5-4 and TRBJ1-5; D remains unclear. Germline loops: CDR1 SGHNT, CDR2 YYREEE (reference sequence). V was clipped by 0 bases and J by 2 bases, with 6 bases between them. The CDR3 is 14 amino acids. The CDR3: CASSLGGGNQPQHF. CDR3 in DNA: TGTGCCAGCAGCTTGGGCGGGGGCAATCAGCCCCAGCATTTT.

The chain carries TRBV6-1 and TRBJ1-5; TRBD1 might be the D (5 bases). V lost 2 bases to trimming and J lost 3 bases, with 20 bases between them. CDR1 is MNHNS, CDR2 SASEGT, per germline. This CDR3 is 18 amino acids long. DNA of the CDR3: TGTGCCAGCAGTGAAACGGTTTTGGGGGGAGGGAACAATCAGCCCCAGCATTTT. Its translation is CASSETVLGGGNNQPQHF.

The chain recombines TRBV7-6 with TRBJ2-5, with D possibly matching TRBD2 (5 bases). Trimming left V 5 bases short and J 0 bases short, with 13 bases between. Germline V CDR1 and CDR2: SGHVS, FNYEAQ. This CDR3 region has 15 residues. The CDR3 loop reads CASSESHGNQETQYF. The CDR3 bases are TGTGCCAGCAGCGAGAGTCACGGGAACCAAGAGACCCAGTACTTC.

The chain employs TRBV6-2 or TRBV6-3 and TRBJ2-5; the match to TRBD1 covers 8 bases. This CDR3 comprises 15 residues. Germline V gene sequence: CDR1 MNHEY, CDR2 SVGEGT. J lost 4 bases, V lost 5 bases, and 9 bases had no gene match. The CDR3 protein is CASSKTPDRAETQYF. The CDR3 DNA follows: TGTGCCAGCAGTAAAACCCCGGACAGGGCAGAGACCCAGTACTTC.

This clone was found a few times. J is TRBJ1-5 and V is TRBV19; TRBD1 matches 8 bases. The trim removed 1 base at V and 5 bases at J, leaving 4 bases unmatched. The CDR3 covers 15 residues. CDR1 is LNHDA, CDR2 SQIVND, per germline (reference sequence). CDR3 in amino acids: CASSIGQGAHQPQHF. The CDR3 region has the DNA TGTGCCAGTAGTATAGGTCAGGGGGCCCATCAGCCCCAGCATTTT.

The chain combines TRBV5-4 with TRBJ2-1; D is possibly TRBD1 (6 bases). Trimming stripped 6 bases from V and 6 bases from J, with 19 bases between. The V gene's germline CDR1 is SGHNT and CDR2 YYREEE (reference sequence). This CDR3 has 15 residues. Here the CDR3 reads CASTTQGRPINEQFF. CDR3 nucleotide sequence: TGTGCCAGCACAACCCAGGGGCGGCCGATCAATGAGCAGTTCTTC.

The chain is built from TRBV24-1 and TRBJ2-3; D is perhaps TRBD2 (5 bases). Trimming removed 5 bases from V and 2 bases from J, with 10 bases in between. Per the germline V gene, CDR1 is KGHDR and CDR2 is SFDVKD. The CDR3 runs to 14 residues. This CDR3 reads CATSARDFTDTQYF. DNA of the CDR3: TGTGCCACCAGTGCACGGGATTTCACAGATACGCAGTATTTT.